Described below is a single T cell receptor (beta chain) sequence and its context. Its antigen is unidentified. The table came from immunoSEQ multiplex PCR; TCRdb's copy has only in-frame clones and leaves some out. The data show tens of thousands of clones, with roughly 81% seen just once and around 20% held by the top ten. These data are taken from a study of OX40 agonist ivuxolimab in advanced cancers. Study-wide background: Partial response was recorded in three patients: one hepatocellular carcinoma and two cutaneous melanoma cases. Study results and caveats: At 0.1 to 3.0 mg/kg, CD4+ and CD8+ blood T cells expanded clonally by week 6. More expanded clones were seen, on average, in CD8+ T cells than in CD4+.

The material was CD4+ or CD8+ T cells sorted from blood, obtained in a trial of the OX40 agonist ivuxolimab. The receptor comes from an adult with an advanced solid tumor such as melanoma, head and neck, liver or kidney cancer.

In DNA form, the CDR3 reads TGTGCCAGCAGCCCCCGGGCCCTTGAGCTGTTTTTT. As protein: CASSPRALELFF. The chain recombines TRBV7-9 with TRBJ2-2; D unresolved. Germline V gene lookup returns CDR1 SEHNR and CDR2 FQNEAQ (reference sequence). Trimming cost V 5 bases and J 11 bases, with 12 bases left between them. This CDR3 has 12 amino acids.